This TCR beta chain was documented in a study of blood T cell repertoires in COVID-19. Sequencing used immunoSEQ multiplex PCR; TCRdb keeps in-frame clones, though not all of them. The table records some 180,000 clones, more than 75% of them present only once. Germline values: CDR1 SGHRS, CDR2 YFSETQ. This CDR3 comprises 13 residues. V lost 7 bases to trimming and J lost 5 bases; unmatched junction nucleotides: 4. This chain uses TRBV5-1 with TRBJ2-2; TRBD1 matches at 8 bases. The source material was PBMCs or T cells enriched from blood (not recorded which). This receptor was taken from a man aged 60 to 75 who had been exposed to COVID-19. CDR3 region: CASGQGSTGELFF. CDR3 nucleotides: TGCGCCAGCGGACAGGGTTCGACCGGGGAGCTGTTTTTT.